Listed below are T cell receptor beta chains from one sample, sequenced in a study of shared clonotypes between healthy human individuals. Profiling relied on immunoSEQ multiplex PCR, and the TCRdb table lists in-frame clones only, not all of them. The profile shows about 2.4 million clones, approximately 93% of them singletons. Sample: naive CD4+ T cells from PBMCs. Receptors originate from a man younger than 35 in good health. Some clones in this sample may be carry-over from other donors' samples. CDR3s include the opening cysteine and the closing phenylalanine or tryptophan. D genes are given only for firm matches. Rows may omit the clone size; those that give it use once, few, many or a size class.

V	size	D	CDR3
TRBV10-3	-	TRBD1	CAISESRDRGSEQYF
TRBV5-1	-	-	CASSGGPQSYEQYF
TRBV11-3	once	TRBD1	CASSLDLGQPTGWPQHF
TRBV6-6	-	TRBD1	CATDRGTYEQYF
TRBV7-3	once	TRBD2	CASSLTGTSGTVTGELFF
TRBV2	-	-	CASKRGEGVYGYTF
TRBV9	-	-	CASSEPHGGVYGYTF
TRBV28	once	-	CASSSSGAGEVEQYF
TRBV5-4	-	TRBD2	CVSSGGLAAQTQYF
TRBV9	once	TRBD2	CASSVGGGRAANEQFF
TRBV6-5	-	-	CASSFPGRNTEAFF
TRBV7-9	-	-	CASSLAGQSTDTQYF
TRBV5-6	-	-	CASSSLYGDALTNTEAFF
TRBV5-1	-	TRBD2	CASSLAGTSGRAGGYNEQFF
TRBV5-6	-	-	CASSLGNSNQPQHF
TRBV20-1	-	-	CSASVADTQYF
TRBV18	-	-	CASSPPIGGWTEAFF
TRBV4-1	-	-	CASSQGDAGELFF
TRBV5-1	-	-	CASSLGLADITDTQYF
TRBV7-8	-	-	CASSLGGYVDIYEQYF
TRBV5-4	-	-	CASSFDRHTDTQYF
TRBV7-2	-	-	CASSLGVDRRQNIQYF
TRBV6-5	-	-	CASLPMSISSEAFF
TRBV19	once	TRBD1	CASTDRGVSTDTQYF
TRBV19	once	TRBD2	CASRTSFNNEQFF
TRBV21-1	once	-	CASSSLDRASNQPQHF
TRBV30	-	-	CAWNRQGRHEQYF
TRBV5-1	-	TRBD1	CASSRTGGFDEQFF
TRBV14	-	-	CASSQARNTGELFF
TRBV6-1	-	TRBD1	CASSWTGDTEAFF
TRBV28	-	-	CASSSGGGFSQPQHF
TRBV6-1	few	-	CAIRQYEAFF
TRBV4-2	-	TRBD1	CASSRTGNEQYF
TRBV7-9	-	-	CASSPTRETQYF
TRBV19	-	-	CASSIRPGIVGANVLTF
TRBV27	-	-	CASSPRGRANTIYF
TRBV6-5	-	-	CASSQGGNTIYF
TRBV7-9	-	TRBD1	CASSLRVTGTGFYEQYF
TRBV19	-	-	CASSPRPGDNNQPQHF
TRBV11-3	-	-	CASSQTANTEAFF
TRBV5-1	-	-	CASSPAAPVYEQYF
TRBV7-9	-	-	CASSSGQSSSGANVLTF
TRBV5-8	-	-	CASSFWQYNEQFF
TRBV28	-	TRBD1	CASSPNHRDRGYTF
TRBV28	-	TRBD2	CASSSQTMGLAGGKGGTQYF
TRBV18	-	-	CASSPMGQSYEQYF
TRBV9	once	TRBD2	CASSVGTSAIYNEQFF